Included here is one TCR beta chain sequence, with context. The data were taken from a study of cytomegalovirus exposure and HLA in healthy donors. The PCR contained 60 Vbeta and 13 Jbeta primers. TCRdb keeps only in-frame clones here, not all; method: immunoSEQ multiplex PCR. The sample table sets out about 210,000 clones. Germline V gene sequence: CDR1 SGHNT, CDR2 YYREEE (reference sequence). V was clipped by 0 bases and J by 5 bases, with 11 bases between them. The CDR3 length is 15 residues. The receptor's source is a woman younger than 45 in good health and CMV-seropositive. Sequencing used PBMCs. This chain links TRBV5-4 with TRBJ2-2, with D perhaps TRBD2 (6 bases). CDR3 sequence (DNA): TGTGCCAGCAGCTTGGGGTCAGGGAGGACCGGGGAGCTGTTTTTT. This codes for CASSLGSGRTGELFF.